Listed here are 29 T cell receptor beta chains from one sample, sequenced in a study of blood T cell repertoires in COVID-19. Measured with immunoSEQ multiplex PCR; TCRdb has only the in-frame clones, and not every one. The top ten clones hold about 9.9% of a sample with some 100,000 clones, around 87% of them seen once. Sequencing used peripheral blood. Source of these receptors: a woman in her twenties or thirties with acute or convalescent COVID-19.

The chain joins TRBV7-2 to TRBJ1-6; D might be TRBD1 (6 bases). Germline V gene lookup returns CDR1 SGHTA and CDR2 FQGNSA. The CDR3 covers 14 residues. Trimming removed 3 bases from V and 9 bases from J, with 12 bases in between. CDR3 sequence reads: CASSFAGEGSPLHF. The DNA of the CDR3 is TGTGCCAGCAGCTTCGCAGGGGAAGGTTCACCCCTCCACTTT. The variable domain in full, completed from reference TRBV7-2 and TRBJ1-6, reads GAGVSQSPSNKVTEKGKDVELRCDPISGHTALYWYRQSLGQGLEFLIYFQGNSAPDKSGLPSDRFSAERTGGSVSTLTIQRTQQEDSAVYLCASSFAGEGSPLHFGNGTRLTVT.

This clone was observed a handful of times. The chain recombines TRBV28 with TRBJ1-5, with 7 bases aligning to TRBD1. CDR1 MDHEN and CDR2 SYDVKM come from the germline V gene. J was trimmed by 3 bases and V by 6 bases; bases with no gene match: 8. The CDR3 contains 15 residues. Here the CDR3 reads CASSPGTAHNQPQHF. The CDR3 DNA reads TGTGCCAGCAGCCCGGGGACAGCGCACAATCAGCCCCAGCATTTT. Supplemented by reference TRBV28 and TRBJ1-5, the full variable domain reads DVKVTQSSRYLVKRTGEKVFLECVQDMDHENMFWYRQDPGLGLRLIYFSYDVKMKEKGDIPEGYSVSREKKERFSLILESASTNQTSMYLCASSPGTAHNQPQHFGDGTRLSIL.

The chain recombines TRBV6-6 with TRBJ2-7; 7 bases match TRBD1. The CDR3 has 12 amino acids. Looked up from germline, CDR1 is MNHNY and CDR2 is SVGAGI (reference sequence). V trimming: 8 bases; J trimming: 0 bases; junction bases outside the gene matches: 1. The CDR3 here is CASGTASYEQYF. DNA of the CDR3: TGTGCCAGCGGGACAGCCTCCTACGAGCAGTACTTC.

The V gene is TRBV6-5, the J gene TRBJ1-5; D may be TRBD1 (6 bases). Germline assignment: CDR1 MNHEY and CDR2 SVGAGI. Trimming took off 6 bases at V and 4 bases at J, with 10 bases between the two ends. The CDR3 is 13 residues long. The CDR3 loop is CASRKGGNQPQHF. CDR3 coding DNA: TGTGCCAGCAGAAAGGGGGGGAATCAGCCCCAGCATTTT.

This rearrangement joins TRBV19 to TRBJ1-1; D uncertain. CDR1 and CDR2 from the germline V gene are LNHDA and SQIVND (reference sequence). Trimming cost V 1 base and J 8 bases, with 8 bases left between them. The CDR3 covers 12 residues. The CDR3, as DNA: TGTGCCAGTAGTATAGCGCTACGCGAAGCTTTCTTT. This encodes CASSIALREAFF.

J is TRBJ1-2 and V is TRBV30; D perhaps matches TRBD1 (6 bases). Trimming took off 8 bases at V and 7 bases at J, with 11 bases between the two ends. Per the germline V gene, CDR1 is GTSNPN and CDR2 is SVGIG (reference sequence). This CDR3 region has 10 residues. The CDR3 protein is CAGGPSGYTF. CDR3 bases: TGTGCCGGGGGCCCGAGTGGCTACACCTTC. The full variable domain, its missing parts supplied by reference TRBV30 and TRBJ1-2, is SQTIHQWPATLVQPVGSPLSLECTVEGTSNPNLYWYRQAAGRGLQLLFYSVGIGQISSEVPQNLSASRPQDRQFILSSKKLLLSDSGFYLCAGGPSGYTFGSGTRLTVV.

This clone was found a few times. The CDR3 region has the DNA TGTGCCAGCAGCGCACATACGAACACTGAAGCTTTCTTT. Protein product: CASSAHTNTEAFF. The chain joins TRBV9 to TRBJ1-1, with D uncertain. CDR1 SGDLS and CDR2 YYNGEE come from the germline V gene. This CDR3 contains 13 residues. V lost 3 bases and J lost 1, with 7 bases in between. The variable domain in full, with the rest retrieved from reference TRBV9 and TRBJ1-1, is DSGVTQTPKHLITATGQRVTLRCSPRSGDLSVYWYQQSLDQGLQFLIQYYNGEERAKGNILERFSAQQFPDLHSELNLSSLELGDSALYFCASSAHTNTEAFFGQGTRLTVV.

This clone was picked up one time. As DNA, the CDR3 is TGTGCCATCAGTGGACAGTTCGGATACGAGCAGTACTTC. As protein: CAISGQFGYEQYF. The chain combines TRBV10-3 with TRBJ2-7; D might be TRBD1 (5 bases). V was cut by 4 bases and J by 4 bases, with 11 bases left in between. There are 13 residues in the CDR3. Germline CDR1 and CDR2: ENHRY and SYGVKD.

J is TRBJ2-4 and V is TRBV5-1, with unresolved D. Trimming removed 1 base at V and 0 bases at J, with 17 bases between. The germline V gene encodes CDR1 SGHRS and CDR2 YFSETQ. The CDR3 consists of 18 residues. CDR3 nucleotides: TGCGCCAGCAGCTTGACGGTTTTAACAGCTTTAGCCAAAAACATTCAGTACTTC. It is translated as CASSLTVLTALAKNIQYF.

V gene TRBV19 combines with J gene TRBJ1-3; D gene ambiguous. The V and J ends lost 3 bases and 6 bases respectively, with 12 bases between them. Germline lookup yields CDR1 LNHDA and CDR2 SQIVND (reference sequence). This CDR3 spans 14 amino acids. The CDR3 here is CASSIQRQTNTIYF. Here the CDR3 DNA reads TGTGCCAGTAGTATCCAGCGGCAGACAAACACCATATATTTT.

The chain links TRBV11-2 to TRBJ2-1; the D gene is possibly TRBD1 (6 bases). Deletions cut 5 bases from V and 4 bases from J, with 12 bases between. Germline lookup yields CDR1 SGHAT and CDR2 FQNNGV. The CDR3 has 14 residues. DNA of the CDR3: TGTGCCAGCAGCCTCAGACAGGAATACAATGAGCAGTTCTTC. This encodes CASSLRQEYNEQFF.

V and J are TRBV11-2 and TRBJ1-1; 8 bases are shared with TRBD1. With 3 bases clipped from V and 6 bases from J, the junction kept 6 bases outside the gene matches. The CDR3 has 14 amino acids. Germline V gene lookup returns CDR1 SGHAT and CDR2 FQNNGV. The CDR3 loop reads CASSFLQGEAEAFF. As DNA, the CDR3 is TGTGCCAGCAGCTTCCTACAGGGGGAGGCTGAAGCTTTCTTT. Combining the CDR3 with reference TRBV11-2 and TRBJ1-1 gives the whole variable domain EAGVAQSPRYKIIEKRQSVAFWCNPISGHATLYWYQQILGQGPKLLIQFQNNGVVDDSQLPKDRFSAERLKGVDSTLKIQPAKLEDSAVYLCASSFLQGEAEAFFGQGTRLTVV.

For this clone: The junction and the germline gene differ at one end; a read error may be behind it. The chain links TRBV12-5 to TRBJ1-6; D may be TRBD1 (6 bases). The CDR3 runs to 14 residues. CDR1 and CDR2 from the germline V gene are LGHNT and FRNRAP. The CDR3 loop reads CASGPPGHNSPLHF. The CDR3 DNA sequence: TGTGCTAGTGGCCCCCCGGGACATAACTCACCCCTCCACTTT.

The CDR3 here is CASSLAGGISQPQHF. The CDR3, as DNA: TGTGCCAGCAGCTTGGCAGGGGGCATTTCTCAGCCCCAGCATTTT. The chain has TRBV5-6 and TRBJ1-5, with 8 positions matching TRBD1. Germline loops: CDR1 SGHDT, CDR2 YYEEEE. CDR3 length: 15 residues. The ends lost 0 bases at V and 6 bases at J; junction bases unmatched: 5.

The V call is TRBV5-6, the J call TRBJ1-5; D is possibly TRBD1 (5 bases). Trimming left V 4 bases short and J 11 bases short, with 19 bases between. The length of the CDR3 is 14 residues. In germline, CDR1 is SGHDT, CDR2 YYEEEE. The CDR3 DNA is TGTGCCAGCAGCCAGGGTACAGAACCCTGGGCCCAGCATTTT. Translating gives CASSQGTEPWAQHF.

This clone was seen just once. Here the CDR3 reads CASSESREGKLFF. In DNA form, the CDR3 reads TGCGCCAGCAGTGAGTCGAGGGAAGGAAAACTGTTTTTT. The chain combines TRBV10-2 with TRBJ1-4; D is ambiguous. With 0 bases removed from V and 10 bases from J, the gap between germline ends came to 9 bases. The germline CDR1 and CDR2 sequences are WSHSY and SAAADI. The CDR3 consists of 13 residues.

The V call is TRBV13, the J call TRBJ1-2; D is unclear. The CDR3 length is 14 residues. Per germline, CDR1 PRHDT and CDR2 FYEKMQ (reference sequence). Trimming left V 3 bases short and J 8 bases short, with 16 bases between. CDR3 sequence reads: CASSFSGRSWGYTF. CDR3 coding DNA: TGTGCCAGCAGCTTTAGCGGGAGGTCCTGGGGCTACACCTTC.

This rearrangement joins TRBV28 to TRBJ2-7; TRBD1 aligns across 8 bases. Per germline, CDR1 MDHEN and CDR2 SYDVKM. The CDR3 loop spans 15 amino acids. Germline trimming cut 6 bases from V and 5 bases from J; bases unmatched to any gene: 12. CDR3 in DNA: TGTGCCAGCAGACCTCATTGGACAGGGAGGAACGAGCAGTACTTC. This sequence encodes CASRPHWTGRNEQYF.

V usage is TRBV27 and J usage is TRBJ2-2; a weak D match, TRBD2 (5 bases). The CDR3 loop spans 15 amino acids. The germline CDR1 and CDR2 sequences are MNHEY and SMNVEV (reference sequence). Trimming removed 5 bases at V and 1 base at J, with 11 bases between. The CDR3 nucleotides read TGTGCCAGCAGTGAGGGAAAACTGAACACCGGGGAGCTGTTTTTT. It yields the protein CASSEGKLNTGELFF.

The rearrangement joins TRBV29-1 to TRBJ1-1, with D possibly being TRBD1 (6 bases). V lost 3 bases to trimming and J lost 4 bases, with 21 bases between them. CDR3 size: 16 residues. Germline V lookup: CDR1 SQVTM, CDR2 ANQGSEA. The CDR3 loop is CSVDTGVGQLGTEAFF. In DNA, the CDR3 is TGCAGCGTTGACACAGGTGTGGGACAATTGGGCACTGAAGCTTTCTTT.

The chain employs TRBV27 and TRBJ1-3; no reliable D call. Germline-derived CDR1 and CDR2 are MNHEY and SMNVEV (reference sequence). There are 15 residues in the CDR3. The V and J ends lost 5 bases and 1 base respectively, with 12 bases between them. CDR3 bases: TGTGCCAGCAGTCTAGCCCCCCAGTCTGGAAACACCATATATTTT. Protein sequence: CASSLAPQSGNTIYF.

The chain links TRBV21-1 to TRBJ2-1; the table's D call TRBD2 went unverified against the DNA. TRBV21-1 is listed as a pseudogene. This CDR3 has 13 residues. CDR3 bases: TGTGCCAGCCCTCGGACTAGCGGGGATGAGCAGTTCTTC. Protein product: CASPRTSGDEQFF.

V gene TRBV25-1 combines with J gene TRBJ2-3, with D perhaps matching TRBD2 (5 bases). The V gene's germline CDR1 is MGHDK and CDR2 SYGVNS. The CDR3 has 16 amino acids. Trimming stripped 4 bases from V and 6 bases from J, with 20 bases between. The CDR3 reads CASSVGGLEGADTQYF. DNA of the CDR3: TGTGCCAGCAGTGTAGGAGGACTGGAAGGTGCTGATACGCAGTATTTT.

The chain joins TRBV5-1 to TRBJ2-7, with 11 bases aligning to TRBD2. The CDR3 spans 16 residues. CDR1 is SGHRS, CDR2 YFSETQ, per germline. Trimming took 0 bases from V and 4 from J; bases not matched to a gene: 6. The CDR3 protein is CASSLAYSGGVYEQYF. For the CDR3, the DNA is TGCGCCAGCAGCTTGGCCTATAGCGGGGGGGTGTACGAGCAGTACTTC.

This clone was counted once. The chain uses TRBV7-9 and TRBJ1-2; TRBD1 aligns across 7 bases. The J segment lost 4 bases and the V segment lost 4 bases, leaving 9 bases of the junction unmatched. The CDR3 loop spans 15 amino acids. Germline V CDR1 and CDR2: SEHNR, FQNEAQ (reference sequence). The CDR3 nucleotides are TGTGCCAGCAGCTCGAACAGGGGATCGGGCTATGGCTACACCTTC. Translated: CASSSNRGSGYGYTF.

The rearrangement joins TRBV30 to TRBJ2-7; TRBD2 might be the D (6 bases). This CDR3 comprises 13 residues. The germline V gene has CDR1 GTSNPN and CDR2 SVGIG (reference sequence). Trimming pared 1 base from V and 6 bases from J, leaving 13 bases between. CDR3 nucleotide sequence: TGTGCCTGGAGTGCCCTCCCGGGAGCCGAGCAGTACTTC. Translated, it gives CAWSALPGAEQYF.

V and J are TRBV10-1 and TRBJ2-3; 8 bases align to TRBD2. The CDR3 is made up of 15 amino acids. V lost 6 bases and J lost 2; bases outside the gene matches: 7. The germline CDR1 and CDR2 sequences are WNHNN and SYGVQD (reference sequence). DNA for the CDR3: TGCGCCAGCAGCCCAGCGGGGGCCCTCACAGATACGCAGTATTTT. Translating it yields CASSPAGALTDTQYF.

V is TRBV19 and J is TRBJ2-7; TRBD2 might be the D (6 bases). Germline assignment: CDR1 LNHDA and CDR2 SQIVND (reference sequence). The CDR3 is 18 residues long. The ends were cut back, 3 bases at V and 4 bases at J, with 25 bases in the middle. The CDR3 region has the DNA TGTGCCAGTAGTATGATTTCTGTCCGGGGAGGAGGCTTGTACGAGCAGTACTTC. As protein: CASSMISVRGGGLYEQYF.

As to this clone: A read error may explain this, as a much larger clone is one base away. The chain uses TRBV11-2 and TRBJ2-7; 7 nucleotides line up with TRBD1. The CDR3 is 12 amino acids. Looked up from germline, CDR1 is SGHAT and CDR2 is FQNNGV. J was trimmed by 5 bases and V by 3 bases; bases with no gene match: 1. The CDR3 reads CASSFDRDEQYF. CDR3 sequence (DNA): TGTGCCAGCAGCTTCGACAGGGACGAGCAGTACTTC.